This T cell receptor beta chain was sequenced in a study of blood T cell repertoires in COVID-19. Study-level information: The United States, Italy and Spain supplied acute and convalescent COVID-19 samples. T cells, B-cell-depleted T cells, or PBMCs provided the cDNA or gDNA that served as material.

CDR3 size: 17 residues. Germline assignment: CDR1 SNHLY and CDR2 FYNNEI. Trimming cost V 7 bases and J 1 base, with 22 bases left between them. TCRdb's table, derived via immunoSEQ multiplex PCR, lists solely in-frame clones and lacks some. This table has about 220,000 clones, around 86% appearing once. What was sequenced was peripheral blood. The chain joins TRBV2 to TRBJ1-1; a weak D match, TRBD1 (6 bases). The sequence derives from a young man who had recovered from COVID-19. The CDR3 loop reads CASIPPGTPRPNTEAFF. Here the CDR3 DNA reads TGTGCCAGCATTCCCCCCGGGACACCACGACCGAACACTGAAGCTTTCTTT.